This T cell receptor (beta chain) appears in the sequencing data of a study of blood T cells in healthy people across ages. Study overall: Capture via template switching afforded approximately one barcoded beta molecule per two T cells.

This clonotype was counted between two and nine times. Its matching antigen is unknown. Germline trimming cut 5 bases from V and 6 bases from J; bases unmatched to any gene: 7. Germline CDR1 reads ENHRY; CDR2 reads SYGVKD. The CDR3 has 15 residues. For the second PCR, which ran for 7 to 11 cycles, a sample-barcoded 5' primer and a J-beta primer mix were used. TCRdb itself ran the 5' RACE reads through MiXCR, one entry per CDR3 protein. The data contain over 1,500,000 distinct CDR3 sequences, about 50% of them seen just once; the ten biggest clones take up over 2%. Study observations and caveats: A strong correlation between TCR beta diversity and naive T cell percentage was seen. CMV infection status of these donors was not known.

The sequencing input was blood. This clonotype was sampled from a woman aged 35 to 49 in good health. This chain joins TRBV10-3 and TRBJ2-3; TRBD2 matches at 11 bases. The CDR3 sequence is CAISKTSGNPDTQYF. In nucleotides, the CDR3 is TGTGCCATCAGTAAGACTAGCGGGAATCCGGATACGCAGTATTTT.